Following are 11 T cell receptor beta chains from one sample sequenced in a study of regulatory T cells in long-lasting Graves disease. The authors built TCR beta libraries using iRepertoire HTBI primers and Arm-PCR of CDR3 regions. One entry per CDR3 protein, called by TCRdb with MiXCR from the multiplex PCR reads. The repertoire consists of some 320,000 distinct CDR3 sequences, with over 15% occurring once and the leading ten covering around 37%. Noted time point: newly diagnosed GD, antithyroid drugs for less than 3 months. The authors made the TCR library using RNA they extracted from PBMCs. The material was peripheral blood mononuclear cells (PBMCs), obtained at new diagnosis, from a patient treated with antithyroid drugs. These receptors originate from a female donor with Graves disease.

This clonotype was detected ten times or more. The chain uses TRBV12-3 or TRBV12-4 and TRBJ2-6; tentatively, D is TRBD1 (6 bases). CDR3 length: 17 amino acids. V was clipped by 3 bases and J by 1 base, with 13 bases between them. The CDR3 is CASSFAGVVSGANVLTF. The CDR3 bases are TGTGCCAGCAGTTTCGCAGGGGTAGTATCTGGGGCCAACGTCCTGACTTTC.

This clonotype was counted many times. The chain has TRBV28 and TRBJ1-5; D is perhaps TRBD1 (5 bases). CDR3 length: 18 residues. Germline-derived CDR1 and CDR2 are MDHEN and SYDVKM. The ends were cut back, 5 bases at V and 4 bases at J, with 24 bases in the middle. The CDR3 nucleotides are TGTGCCAGCAGTCCCCCATCCTCACCTCGACAGAGTAATCAGCCCCAGCATTTT. The encoded protein is CASSPPSSPRQSNQPQHF.

This chain links TRBV10-1 with TRBJ2-5, with 10 bases aligning to TRBD1. The length of the CDR3 is 13 residues. V lost 6 bases to trimming and J lost 7 bases; unmatched junction nucleotides: 5. Germline CDR1 WNHNN, CDR2 SYGVQD (reference sequence). The CDR3 nucleotides are TGCGCCAGCAGCCGGGACAGGGGACTGACCCAGTACTTC. Its translation: CASSRDRGLTQYF.

The chain combines TRBV2 with TRBJ2-5, with 12 nucleotides matching TRBD1. Germline V gene lookup returns CDR1 SNHLY and CDR2 FYNNEI. J was trimmed by 4 bases and V by 6 bases; bases with no gene match: 9. The CDR3 extends over 16 amino acids. CDR3 DNA sequence: TGTGCCAGCAGCGGACCCGGGACAGGGGGCGGAGAGACCCAGTACTTC. This encodes CASSGPGTGGGETQYF.

This clonotype was picked up many times. The chain uses TRBV12-3 or TRBV12-4 and TRBJ2-1; 10 bases line up with TRBD1. The CDR3 has 15 amino acids. V trimming: 6 bases; J trimming: 4 bases; junction bases outside the gene matches: 6. CDR3 DNA sequence: TGTGCCAGCAGCCCCCCGGGACAGGGGTACAATGAGCAGTTCTTC. Residues: CASSPPGQGYNEQFF.

This clonotype was seen a handful of times. V and J are TRBV15 and TRBJ2-2; possible D gene TRBD1, 6 bases. CDR3 size: 15 residues. The germline V gene encodes CDR1 LNHNV and CDR2 YYDKDF (reference sequence). The V end was cut by 0 bases, the J end by 7 bases, with 12 bases between. DNA of the CDR3: TGTGCCACCAGCAGAGAATCAACAGGGCACGGGGAGCTGTTTTTT. It is translated as CATSRESTGHGELFF.

This clonotype was seen only once. Only one base separates this from a far larger clonotype, so it likely reflects a read error. This chain uses TRBV28 with TRBJ2-7, with unresolved D. The DNA end is a closer match to TRBJ2-1, so the J assignment may be wrong. The CDR3 sequence is 12 residues long. Germline V gene data show CDR1 as MDHEN and CDR2 as SYDVKM. CDR3 sequence reads: CSSSVGRHEQFF. CDR3 DNA: TGTTCCAGCAGCGTCGGCAGGCATGAGCAGTTCTTC.

A remark on this clonotype: A much larger clone differs from this one at a single base, so this may be a read error. V gene TRBV7-9 combines with J gene TRBJ1-2; D is perhaps TRBD1 (6 bases). Germline assignment: CDR1 SEHNR and CDR2 FQNEAQ (reference sequence). This CDR3 has 14 amino acids. Trimming took 6 bases from V and 5 from J, leaving 16 bases between them. CDR3 sequence reads: CASRGGSKEYGYTF. The CDR3 region has the DNA TGTGCCAGCAGAGGGGGGTCCAAGGAATATGGCTACACCTTC.

In this sample, this clonotype turned up many times. The chain is built from TRBV9 and TRBJ2-2; tentatively, D is TRBD2 (6 bases). CDR3 length: 16 amino acids. CDR1 and CDR2 (germline): SGDLS, YYNGEE. V lost 0 bases and J lost 5, with 14 bases in between. CDR3 region: CASSVATGRGTGELFF. As DNA, the CDR3 is TGTGCCAGCAGCGTAGCTACCGGGAGAGGTACCGGGGAGCTGTTTTTT.

This clonotype was recorded many times. V and J are TRBV25-1 and TRBJ1-2; D gene ambiguous. With 0 bases removed from V and 8 bases from J, the gap between germline ends came to 13 bases. This CDR3 comprises 14 residues. The germline V gene encodes CDR1 MGHDK and CDR2 SYGVNS. The CDR3 bases are TGTGCCAGCAGTGAATATTCCGGGATCTACGGCTACACCTTC. This sequence encodes CASSEYSGIYGYTF.

Points on this clonotype: This could be a read error, since a much larger clone is one nucleotide away. The chain recombines TRBV9 with TRBJ2-2; D possibly uses TRBD1 or TRBD2 (5 bases each). The CDR3 has 16 residues. Germline lookup yields CDR1 SGDLS and CDR2 YYNGEE. The CDR3 nucleotides are TGTGCCAGCAGCGTAGTGATGGACGCTCCCACCGGGGACCTGTTTTTT. Translation gives CASSVVMDAPTGDLFF.